This T cell receptor (beta chain) originates from a study of T cell responses to AZD1222 COVID-19 vaccine. Per the germline V gene, CDR1 is KGHSH and CDR2 is LQKENI. The CDR3 spans 16 residues. With 2 bases clipped from V and 1 base from J, the junction kept 4 bases outside the gene matches. Measured with immunoSEQ multiplex PCR; TCRdb has only the in-frame clones, and not every one. Among fewer than 200,000 clones listed, roughly 91% were seen once. Study outcomes and limitations: A reported finding is that nearly half of spike-specific TCRs target unmutated variant regions. The donor group comprised mostly white British people and more females; the analysis possibly underestimated clonal diversity.

Worth noting for this clone: Its matching antigen is unknown.

The genes are TRBV18 and TRBJ2-7; 11 bases line up with TRBD1. The receptor's source is an adult in good health. The source was peripheral blood, collected on day 0 of AZD1222 vaccination. The CDR3 nucleotides read TGTGCCAGCTCACCATCCGGGACAGGGGGTTCCTACGAGCAGTACTTC. Translating gives CASSPSGTGGSYEQYF.